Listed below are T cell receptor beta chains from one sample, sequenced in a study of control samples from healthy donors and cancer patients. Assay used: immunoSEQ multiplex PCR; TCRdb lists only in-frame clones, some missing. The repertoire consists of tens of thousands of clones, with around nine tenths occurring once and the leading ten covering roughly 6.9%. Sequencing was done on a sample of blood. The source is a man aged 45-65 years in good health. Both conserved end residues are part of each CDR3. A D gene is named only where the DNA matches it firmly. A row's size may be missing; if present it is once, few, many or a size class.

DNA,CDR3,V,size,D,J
TGTGCCAGCAGCCGATCCGCGACTAGCGAGGGAGGAGAGACCCAGTACTTC,CASSRSATSEGGETQYF,TRBV5-5,.,TRBD2,TRBJ2-5
TGTGCCAGTAGTACTCGACAGGGCGCCACAGATACGCAGTATTTT,CASSTRQGATDTQYF,TRBV19,.,TRBD1,TRBJ2-3
TGTGCCAGCAGCCCCTTTGTGGGCGACGAGCAGTACTTC,CASSPFVGDEQYF,TRBV7-3,.,.,TRBJ2-7
TGTGCCAGCAGCGTAGGGACAGGGTCACACCAGCCCCAGCATTTT,CASSVGTGSHQPQHF,TRBV9,.,TRBD1,TRBJ1-5
TGTGCCAGCAGCTTAGGTGGGACAAGCCACCAAGAGACCCAGTACTTC,CASSLGGTSHQETQYF,TRBV7-2,.,.,TRBJ2-5
TGTGCCACCACCCTAGCGGGGGCAGGTAATGAAAAACTGTTTTTT,CATTLAGAGNEKLFF,TRBV15,.,.,TRBJ1-4
TGTGCCAGCTCCCCACAGGGACTGAACACTGAAGCTTTCTTT,CASSPQGLNTEAFF,TRBV18,.,.,TRBJ1-1
TGTGCCATCAGTCCTGACAGGAGGGTATCCTACGAGCAGTACTTC,CAISPDRRVSYEQYF,TRBV10-3,.,.,TRBJ2-7
TGTGCCAGCAGCTTGCCCGGGCGTTCACCCCTCCACTTT,CASSLPGRSPLHF,TRBV5-8,.,.,TRBJ1-6
TGTGCCAGCAGCCAAGGGAGGGGAACTGAAGCTTTCTTT,CASSQGRGTEAFF,TRBV3-1/TRBV3-2,.,.,TRBJ1-1
TGTGCTAGCAGCTTAGCGCCGGGGGATAGGGCAGATACGCAGTATTTT,CASSLAPGDRADTQYF,TRBV7-7,once,.,TRBJ2-3
TGTGCCAGCAGCCAAGATTTTAATTCACCCCTCCACTTT,CASSQDFNSPLHF,TRBV3-1/TRBV3-2,once,.,TRBJ1-6
TGTGCCTGGAGTCCGGGACTAGCGGGGGGCGATACGCAGTATTTT,CAWSPGLAGGDTQYF,TRBV30,.,TRBD2,TRBJ2-3
TGTGCCTGGAGTGTAAATGAATCACCCCTCCACTTT,CAWSVNESPLHF,TRBV30,.,.,TRBJ1-6
TGCGCCAGCAGCTTGGATCATAGACAGAGAACTGAAGCTTTCTTT,CASSLDHRQRTEAFF,TRBV5-1,.,.,TRBJ1-1